This T cell receptor (beta chain) was obtained from a study of blood T cell repertoires in COVID-19. Study background: The origin of the acute and convalescent COVID-19 samples was the United States, Italy and Spain. Sample material is recorded as cDNA or gDNA derived from T cells, B-cell-depleted T cells, or PBMCs.

Looked up from germline, CDR1 is LGHNA and CDR2 is YNFKEQ. This CDR3 spans 15 amino acids. The V and J ends lost 0 bases and 4 bases respectively, with 7 bases between them. Authors' methods: Amplification of reference gene primers was used by the study to estimate nucleated cell counts. Only in-frame clones appear in the TCRdb table, and some are missing; sequencing was by immunoSEQ multiplex PCR. D and trimming were read from the DNA, whereas the V and J calls and clone size are those reported in that table. The sample carries 120,000 or so clones, 88% recorded once. Sequencing was carried out using peripheral blood. The V call is TRBV4-2, the J call TRBJ2-6; no reliable D call. This TCR was sampled from a human donor in a cohort sampled during active COVID-19. The CDR3 DNA follows: TGTGCCAGCAGCCAAGAGGGCTCCGGGGCCAACGTCCTGACTTTC. It specifies CASSQEGSGANVLTF.